Below, 24 T cell receptor beta chains from the same sample are listed, as sequenced in a study of blood T cells in healthy people across ages. Primers used in a second PCR of about 7 to 12 cycles were a sample-barcoded 5' primer and a J-beta primer mix. One entry per CDR3 protein, called by TCRdb with MiXCR from the 5' RACE reads. Here the sample spans about 1.8 million distinct CDR3 sequences, around 48% being singletons. Sequences were obtained from blood. These receptors came from a woman in her forties in good health.

This chain links TRBV5-6 with TRBJ2-1; 10 nucleotides match TRBD1. The V and J ends lost 4 bases and 7 bases, in that order; junction bases with no gene match: 11. Looked up from germline, CDR1 is SGHDT and CDR2 is YYEEEE. The CDR3 length is 16 residues. The CDR3 here is CASSASTGGLRNEQFF. The CDR3 DNA reads TGTGCCAGCAGCGCATCGACAGGGGGCTTGAGAAATGAGCAGTTCTTC.

The rearrangement uses TRBV6-2 or TRBV6-3 and TRBJ2-6; no firm D call. Germline lookup yields CDR1 MNHEY and CDR2 SVGEGT. Trimming stripped 6 bases from V and 10 bases from J, with 7 bases between. The length of the CDR3 is 11 residues. CDR3 in DNA: TGTGCCAGCAGCCACACTAACGTCCTGACTTTC. Translated, it gives CASSHTNVLTF.

The chain joins TRBV20-1 to TRBJ2-5; 16 bases fit TRBD2. J was trimmed by 8 bases and V by 6 bases; bases with no gene match: 6. Germline CDR1 DFQATT, CDR2 SNEGSKA (reference sequence). The CDR3 is made up of 14 amino acids. The CDR3, as DNA: TGCAGTGCGGGGACTAGCGGGGGGGATGAAACCCAGTACTTC. Translating gives CSAGTSGGDETQYF.

The chain carries TRBV28 and TRBJ2-1; D remains unclear. V was clipped by 4 bases and J by 8 bases, with 12 bases between them. Germline values: CDR1 MDHEN, CDR2 SYDVKM. The CDR3 runs to 13 residues. The CDR3, as DNA: TGTGCCAGCAGTTACATCCTCCCCCATGAGCAGTTCTTC. Its protein is CASSYILPHEQFF.

This clonotype was seen once. V is TRBV20-1 and J is TRBJ2-1, with 7 bases fitting TRBD1. Germline CDR1 reads DFQATT; CDR2 reads SNEGSKA (reference sequence). The CDR3 is 13 amino acids. V gave up 6 bases and J gave up 6 bases; unmatched junction bases: 8. In nucleotides, the CDR3 is TGCAGTGCCGACGTCTACAGGGGCAATGAGCAGTTCTTC. It yields the protein CSADVYRGNEQFF.

The CDR3 nucleotides read TGTGCCAGCAGTGGGACCCAGCGGGGGCTCCCCTACGAGCAGTACTTC. This translates into CASSGTQRGLPYEQYF. The chain recombines TRBV6-1 with TRBJ2-4; 8 bases map to TRBD2. The better agreement between TRBJ2-7 and the DNA end casts doubt on the J call. Germline V gene lookup returns CDR1 MNHNS and CDR2 SASEGT. The CDR3 has 16 amino acids.

Here the CDR3 reads CASSYWFVYGYTF. The CDR3 DNA is TGTGCCAGCAGTTACTGGTTTGTCTATGGCTACACCTTC. The rearrangement uses TRBV6-2 or TRBV6-3 and TRBJ1-2, with unresolved D. The length of the CDR3 is 13 residues. V shed 1 base and J shed 4 bases, with 7 bases lying between them. Germline CDR1 is MNHEY and CDR2 is SVGEGT.

Only one count was recorded for this clonotype. The chain has TRBV29-1 and TRBJ1-2; a weak D match, TRBD1 (5 bases). Per the germline V gene, CDR1 is SQVTM and CDR2 is ANQGSEA. The CDR3 is 13 amino acids. CDR3 in amino acids: CNGGEGLNYGYTF. Here the CDR3 DNA reads TGCAACGGTGGGGAGGGACTTAACTATGGCTACACCTTC.

The chain has TRBV12-3 or TRBV12-4 and TRBJ2-5; D is possibly TRBD2 (5 bases). The DNA end is more similar to TRBJ2-7, so the J call may be wrong. The CDR3 has 15 amino acids. The CDR3 reads CASSSPGGPEYEQYF. The CDR3 DNA follows: TGTGCCAGCAGTTCCCCCGGCGGGCCCGAGTACGAGCAGTACTTC.

The J gene is TRBJ1-4, the V gene TRBV6-5; TRBD1 matches at 8 bases. The CDR3 sequence is 18 residues long. Trimming took 2 bases from V and 5 from J; bases not matched to a gene: 13. The V gene's germline CDR1 is MNHEY and CDR2 SVGAGI. The CDR3 DNA reads TGTGCCAGCAGTTACCTCCCCCACATGACAGGGGACAATGAAAAACTGTTTTTT. Its protein is CASSYLPHMTGDNEKLFF.

The table lists this clonotype with a count of one. The junction differs from germline at one of its ends, possibly a read error. J is TRBJ2-4 and V is TRBV15; 7 bases map to TRBD1. The J call could be wrong; TRBJ2-7 is a better fit for the DNA end. CDR1 and CDR2 from the germline V gene are LNHNV and YYDKDF (reference sequence). This CDR3 has 15 amino acids. CDR3 region: CAASREVRGRYEQYF. The CDR3, as DNA: TGTGCCGCCAGCAGAGAGGTGAGGGGGCGGTACGAGCAGTACTTC.

The chain's CDR3 is CSAERTGDAEAFF. The CDR3 DNA reads as TGCAGTGCTGAAAGGACAGGGGACGCTGAAGCTTTCTTT. The chain carries TRBV20-1 and TRBJ1-1; TRBD1 aligns across 9 bases. The trim removed 5 bases at V and 6 bases at J, leaving 7 bases unmatched. Germline CDR1 is DFQATT and CDR2 is SNEGSKA (reference sequence). This CDR3 contains 13 residues.

The rearrangement joins TRBV27 to TRBJ2-5, with unresolved D. The CDR3 sequence is 14 residues long. V dropped 5 bases and J dropped 5 bases, with 15 bases sitting between them. CDR1 and CDR2 (germline): MNHEY, SMNVEV (reference sequence). This CDR3 is CASSPSPAGETQYF. The DNA of the CDR3 is TGTGCCAGCAGTCCCTCCCCGGCCGGCGAGACCCAGTACTTC.

The chain carries TRBV6-5 and TRBJ1-2; D might be TRBD1 (5 bases). From germline, CDR1 is MNHEY and CDR2 SVGAGI. The CDR3 is 13 amino acids. Trimming removed 2 bases from V and 6 bases from J, with 10 bases in between. The CDR3 loop is CASSYAGSNGYTF. The CDR3 DNA reads TGTGCCAGCAGTTACGCAGGGTCCAATGGCTACACCTTC.

This clonotype showed up just a few times. At one end the junction does not follow the germline gene, possibly because of a read error. The V gene is TRBV4-2, the J gene TRBJ2-5; TRBD2 aligns across 7 bases. Germline V lookup: CDR1 LGHNA, CDR2 YNFKEQ. The CDR3 is 15 amino acids. The CDR3 here is CASSQGREAQGTQYF. CDR3 nucleotide sequence: TGTGCCAGCAGCCAAGGCCGGGAGGCCCAAGGGACCCAGTACTTC.

The chain links TRBV20-1 to TRBJ1-2; possibly TRBD1 for D (5 bases). CDR3 length equals 14 residues. Germline values: CDR1 DFQATT, CDR2 SNEGSKA (reference sequence). V was pared by 5 bases and J by 2 bases, with 15 bases between. For the CDR3, the DNA is TGCAGTGCTCAACCTCCGGGGCCCAACTATGGCTACACCTTC. It encodes CSAQPPGPNYGYTF.

This clonotype was detected a few times. V gene TRBV6-5 combines with J gene TRBJ2-1; D call uncertain. V was cut by 7 bases and J by 5 bases, with 18 bases left in between. This CDR3 is 15 amino acids long. Germline V CDR1 and CDR2: MNHEY, SVGAGI. CDR3 coding DNA: TGTGCCAGCAACCTCGAGCCAAATCTCAACAATGAGCAGTTCTTC. Protein sequence: CASNLEPNLNNEQFF.

The chain is built from TRBV29-1 and TRBJ2-1, with TRBD1 matching 7 bases. V shed 6 bases, J shed 4 bases, and the junction held 3 bases outside the gene matches. This CDR3 is 12 amino acids long. Germline CDR1 reads SQVTM; CDR2 reads ANQGSEA. For the CDR3, the DNA is TGCAGCGTCCACAGGGGATACAATGAGCAGTTCTTC. It translates to CSVHRGYNEQFF.

This clonotype has just a few counts. The CDR3 DNA sequence: TGTGCCATTCTAGCGTCTGGGGCCAACGTCCTGACTTTC. It is translated as CAILASGANVLTF. V and J are TRBV10-3 and TRBJ2-6; D perhaps matches TRBD2 (6 bases). Deletions cut 9 bases from V and 1 base from J, with 7 bases between. Germline lookup yields CDR1 ENHRY and CDR2 SYGVKD. The CDR3 runs 13 residues.

The rearrangement links TRBV28 to TRBJ2-5; D tentatively fits TRBD1 or TRBD2 (5 bases each). The CDR3 contains 12 residues. Germline lookup yields CDR1 MDHEN and CDR2 SYDVKM. Trimming shortened V by 5 bases and J by 7 bases, and 11 bases separated the two germline ends. CDR3 DNA: TGTGCCAGCAGTACGGCGAGGGGGACCCAGTACTTC. Translation gives CASSTARGTQYF.

The chain joins TRBV7-6 to TRBJ1-6; 7 bases agree with TRBD1. Germline-derived CDR1 and CDR2 are SGHVS and FNYEAQ. Trimming removed 1 base from V and 10 bases from J; junction bases left unmatched: 7. The CDR3 covers 15 residues. CDR3 nucleotide sequence: TGTGCCAGCAGCTTAGTAGACAGGGAGGAGTCACCCCTCCACTTT. It encodes CASSLVDREESPLHF.

The chain employs TRBV12-3 or TRBV12-4 and TRBJ1-1; no reliable D call. V gave up 0 bases and J gave up 6 bases, with 8 bases separating them. CDR3 length: 13 residues. The CDR3 DNA reads TGTGCCAGCAGTTTAGCGCAACGGGCTGAAGCTTTCTTT. It specifies CASSLAQRAEAFF.

The chain combines TRBV6-2 or TRBV6-3 with TRBJ1-2, with a tentative D call TRBD1 (5 bases). The CDR3 covers 13 residues. Per germline, CDR1 MNHEY and CDR2 SVGEGT. Trimming left V 5 bases short and J 4 bases short, with 11 bases between. This CDR3 reads CASSGTTPYGYTF. The CDR3 bases are TGTGCCAGCAGTGGGACGACGCCCTATGGCTACACCTTC.

V and J are TRBV6-5 and TRBJ2-7; D uncertain. From germline, CDR1 is MNHEY and CDR2 SVGAGI. CDR3 length: 15 amino acids. V lost 2 bases and J lost 3, with 14 bases in between. The DNA of the CDR3 is TGTGCCAGCAGTTACGGGCAGGTAGGGCGCTACGAGCAGTACTTC. This codes for CASSYGQVGRYEQYF.